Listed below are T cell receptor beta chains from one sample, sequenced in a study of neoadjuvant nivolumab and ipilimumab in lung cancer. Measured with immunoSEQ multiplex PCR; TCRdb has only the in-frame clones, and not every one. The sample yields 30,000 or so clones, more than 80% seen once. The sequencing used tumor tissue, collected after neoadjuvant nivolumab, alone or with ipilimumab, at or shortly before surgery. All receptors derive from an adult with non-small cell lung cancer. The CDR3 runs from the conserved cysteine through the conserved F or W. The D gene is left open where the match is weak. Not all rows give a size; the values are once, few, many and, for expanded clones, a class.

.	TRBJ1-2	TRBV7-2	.	CASSPDWGSNYGYTF	TGTGCCAGCAGCCCTGACTGGGGTTCTAACTATGGCTACACCTTC
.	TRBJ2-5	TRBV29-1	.	CSGGDFQETQYF	TGCAGCGGCGGGGACTTCCAAGAGACCCAGTACTTC
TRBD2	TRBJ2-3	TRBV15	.	CATSTRLAGTTDTQYF	TGTGCCACCAGCACCCGACTAGCGGGTACCACAGATACGCAGTATTTT
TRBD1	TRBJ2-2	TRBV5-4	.	CASSPQGAEKTGELFF	TGTGCCAGCAGCCCTCAGGGGGCGGAAAAAACCGGGGAGCTGTTTTTT
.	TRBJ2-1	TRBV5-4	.	CASSSRENEQFF	TGTGCCAGCAGCTCCAGGGAAAATGAGCAGTTCTTC
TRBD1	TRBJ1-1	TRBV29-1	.	CSVEGLDRGGAFF	TGCAGCGTTGAAGGCCTGGACAGGGGGGGAGCTTTCTTT
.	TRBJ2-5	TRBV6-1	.	CASSSQPTGQETQYF	TGTGCCAGCAGTTCCCAACCAACAGGGCAAGAGACCCAGTACTTC
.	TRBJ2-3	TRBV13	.	CASSSGTDTQYF	TGTGCCAGCAGCTCAGGCACAGATACGCAGTATTTT
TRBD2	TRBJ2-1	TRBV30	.	CAWDLAGHNEQFF	TGTGCCTGGGACTTAGCGGGGCACAATGAGCAGTTCTTC
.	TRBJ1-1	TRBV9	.	CASSVEWFGAKNTEAFF	TGTGCCAGCAGCGTAGAGTGGTTTGGGGCAAAGAACACTGAAGCTTTCTTT
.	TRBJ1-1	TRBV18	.	CASSPTAEGGDTEAFF	TGTGCCAGCTCCCCAACGGCAGAAGGTGGGGACACTGAAGCTTTCTTT
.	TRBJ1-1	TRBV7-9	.	CASSLLATAGTEAFF	TGTGCCAGCAGCTTGCTAGCGACAGCCGGCACTGAAGCTTTCTTT
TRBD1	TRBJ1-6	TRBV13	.	CASSDRDRLSPLHF	TGTGCCAGCAGCGACCGGGACAGGCTCTCACCCCTCCACTTT
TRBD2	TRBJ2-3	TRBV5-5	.	CASSRTSGKDTQYF	TGTGCCAGCAGCCGGACTAGCGGGAAGGATACGCAGTATTTT
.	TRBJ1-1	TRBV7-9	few	CASRGLADTEAFF	TGTGCCAGCAGGGGACTTGCGGACACTGAAGCTTTCTTT
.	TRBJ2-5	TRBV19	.	CASSMGETQYF	TGTGCCAGTAGTATGGGGGAGACCCAGTACTTC
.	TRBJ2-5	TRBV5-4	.	CASSAVFQGETQYF	TGTGCCAGCAGCGCGGTCTTCCAGGGGGAGACCCAGTACTTC
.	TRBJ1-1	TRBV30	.	CAWSVFQNTEAFF	TGTGCCTGGAGTGTATTCCAGAACACTGAAGCTTTCTTT
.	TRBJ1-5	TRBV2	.	CASSEMEGQPQHF	TGTGCCAGCAGTGAAATGGAGGGGCAGCCCCAGCATTTT
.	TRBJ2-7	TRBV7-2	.	CASSLDRQSEQYF	TGTGCCAGCAGCTTAGATAGACAATCCGAGCAGTACTTC
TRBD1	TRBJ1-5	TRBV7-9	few	CASSVGQGGQPQHF	TGTGCCAGCAGCGTCGGACAGGGTGGCCAGCCCCAGCATTTT
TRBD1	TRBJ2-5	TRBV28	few	CASRTTGKETQYF	TGTGCCAGCAGGACGACAGGGAAAGAGACCCAGTACTTC
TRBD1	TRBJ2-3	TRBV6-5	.	CASSYSRTGAQDTQYF	TGTGCCAGCAGTTACTCGAGGACAGGGGCCCAAGATACGCAGTATTTT
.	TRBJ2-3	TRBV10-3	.	CAIRGSQNTDTQYF	TGTGCCATCCGGGGGAGTCAGAACACAGATACGCAGTATTTT
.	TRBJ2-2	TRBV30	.	CAWTRQTNTGELFF	TGTGCCTGGACAAGACAGACTAACACCGGGGAGCTGTTTTTT
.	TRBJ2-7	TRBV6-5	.	CASSSTSGVDEQYF	TGTGCCAGCAGTTCTACTAGTGGGGTAGACGAGCAGTACTTC
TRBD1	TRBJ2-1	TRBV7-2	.	CASSQGTGRYEQFF	TGTGCCAGCAGCCAAGGGACAGGTCGGTATGAGCAGTTCTTC
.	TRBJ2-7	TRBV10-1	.	CARDSSYEQYF	TGCGCCAGGGACAGTTCCTACGAGCAGTACTTC
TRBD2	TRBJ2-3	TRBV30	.	CAWSGGLADTQYF	TGTGCCTGGAGTGGGGGACTAGCGGATACGCAGTATTTT
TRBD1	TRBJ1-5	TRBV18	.	CASSRGQGNQPQHF	TGTGCCAGCTCAAGGGGGCAAGGCAATCAGCCCCAGCATTTT
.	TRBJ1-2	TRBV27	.	CASSLSRDGGYTF	TGTGCCAGCAGTTTATCCCGGGACGGTGGCTACACCTTC
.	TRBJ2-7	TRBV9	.	CASSVDGVSYEQYF	TGTGCCAGCAGCGTAGATGGGGTCAGCTACGAGCAGTACTTC
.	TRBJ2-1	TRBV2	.	CASSILAENEQFF	TGTGCCAGCAGTATTTTAGCGGAGAATGAGCAGTTCTTC
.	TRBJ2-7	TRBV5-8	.	CASRPWGGWSYEQYF	TGTGCCAGCCGGCCGTGGGGGGGCTGGTCCTACGAGCAGTACTTC
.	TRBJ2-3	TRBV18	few	CASSPRTESTDTQYF	TGTGCCAGCTCACCAAGGACAGAAAGCACAGATACGCAGTATTTT
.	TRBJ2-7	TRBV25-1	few	CASRESGAGSYEQYF	TGTGCCAGCAGGGAATCAGGGGCAGGCTCCTACGAGCAGTACTTC
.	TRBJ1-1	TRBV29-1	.	CSVVDGEAFF	TGCAGCGTTGTCGACGGTGAAGCTTTCTTT
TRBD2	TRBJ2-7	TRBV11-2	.	CASSLSTSGELYEQYF	TGTGCCAGCAGCTTATCGACTAGCGGGGAACTCTACGAGCAGTACTTC
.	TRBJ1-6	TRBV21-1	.	CARFELHF	TGTGCCAGGTTCGAGCTCCACTTT
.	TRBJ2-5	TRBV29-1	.	CSVGRRGETQYF	TGCAGCGTTGGTCGACGGGGAGAGACCCAGTACTTC
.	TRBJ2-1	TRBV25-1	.	CASSDVGIDEQFF	TGTGCCAGCAGTGACGTGGGAATCGATGAGCAGTTCTTC
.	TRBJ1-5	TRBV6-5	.	CASSPDSSNQPQHF	TGTGCCAGCAGTCCGGACTCTAGCAATCAGCCCCAGCATTTT
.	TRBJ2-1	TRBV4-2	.	CASSHNRENEQFF	TGTGCCAGCAGCCACAACAGGGAAAATGAGCAGTTCTTC
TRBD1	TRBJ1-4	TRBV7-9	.	CASSLGQGGEKLFF	TGTGCCAGCAGCCTGGGACAGGGGGGAGAAAAACTGTTTTTT
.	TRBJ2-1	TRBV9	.	CASSVAQNEQFF	TGTGCCAGCAGCGTAGCTCAAAATGAGCAGTTCTTC
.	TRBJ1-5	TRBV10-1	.	CASRDGTRGNQPQHF	TGCGCCAGCAGGGACGGGACGCGGGGCAATCAGCCCCAGCATTTT
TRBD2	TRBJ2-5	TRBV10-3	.	CAISESGLAGAKTQYF	TGTGCCATCAGTGAGTCAGGACTAGCGGGAGCAAAGACCCAGTACTTC
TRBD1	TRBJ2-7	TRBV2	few	CASNIRQGGYEQYF	TGTGCCAGCAACATCCGACAGGGGGGTTACGAGCAGTACTTC
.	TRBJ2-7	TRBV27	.	CASSFGVVGYEQYF	TGTGCCAGCAGTTTCGGGGTGGTAGGCTACGAGCAGTACTTC